Shown below are 3 T cell receptor beta chains from a single sample sequenced in a study of T-cell memory formation after mild COVID-19. In TCRdb, the 5' RACE reads were re-called with MiXCR into one record per CDR3 protein. The profile shows 450,000 to 650,000 distinct CDR3 sequences, less than 25% of them singletons. Sequenced: PBMCs or a T cell subset sorted from them (not recorded which). The receptors were gathered from an adult woman who had mild COVID-19 (a few samples of this study predate the infection). Cell type and time point are not known.

This clonotype was recorded a few times. The gene calls are TRBV5-6 and TRBJ1-2, with 7 bases matching TRBD1. CDR1 is SGHDT, CDR2 YYEEEE, per germline. V dropped 3 bases and J dropped 1; count of bases not matched to a gene: 3. The CDR3 runs to 14 residues. The CDR3 is CASSWGDSNYGYTF. The CDR3 DNA follows: TGTGCCAGCAGCTGGGGGGACAGTAACTATGGCTACACCTTC.

The rearrangement joins TRBV5-5 to TRBJ2-1; 7 nucleotides line up with TRBD2. CDR3 length: 17 amino acids. Germline CDR1 SGHKS, CDR2 YYEKEE (reference sequence). The V gene end was trimmed by 3 bases and the J gene end by 0 bases; junction bases not matched to a gene: 9. CDR3 residues: CASSSRDYHFSYNEQFF. The CDR3 nucleotides read TGTGCCAGCAGCTCCCGGGACTACCACTTCTCCTACAATGAGCAGTTCTTC.

The chain couples TRBV6-5 to TRBJ1-1; D is perhaps TRBD1 (6 bases). The germline V gene has CDR1 MNHEY and CDR2 SVGAGI. The CDR3 is 14 residues long. Trimming left V 2 bases short and J 1 base short, with 8 bases between. Here the CDR3 reads CASSYGGQNTEAFF. The CDR3 bases are TGTGCCAGCAGTTACGGGGGCCAGAACACTGAAGCTTTCTTT.